The 9 T cell receptor beta chains below were found in one sample sequenced in a study of CD8 T cells in ankylosing spondylitis. TCRdb processed the 5' RACE reads anew with MiXCR; each CDR3 protein has one entry. The table includes more than 200,000 distinct CDR3 sequences, roughly 25% detected once. The material sequenced was blood, either unsorted or a sorted T cell fraction (not recorded which). The receptors here all came from a male donor with ankylosing spondylitis or in good health (not recorded which).

This clonotype was found many times. The V and J genes are TRBV20-1 and TRBJ2-1, with D possibly called TRBD1 or TRBD2 (6 bases each). The CDR3 is 14 residues long. V was trimmed by 5 bases and J by 3 bases, leaving 14 bases between them. Germline-derived CDR1 and CDR2 are DFQATT and SNEGSKA (reference sequence). CDR3 loop: CSAGGQANYNEQFF. CDR3 bases: TGCAGTGCTGGGGGGCAGGCTAACTACAATGAGCAGTTCTTC.

This clonotype has just one count. This chain uses TRBV5-6 with TRBJ2-5; D is unresolved. V was shortened by 4 bases and J by 5 bases, with 18 bases between the two germline ends. From germline, CDR1 is SGHDT and CDR2 YYEEEE. This CDR3 contains 15 residues. In DNA, the CDR3 is TGTGCCAGCAGCCACCTAGGACCGAGCACGGAGACCCAGTACTTC. Translated, it gives CASSHLGPSTETQYF.

This clonotype was counted only a few times. CDR3 in DNA: TGCAGTGCGCCAGACAGGCCGGACACTGAAGCTTTCTTT. Translating it yields CSAPDRPDTEAFF. This chain uses TRBV20-1 with TRBJ1-1; perhaps TRBD1 as D (6 bases). V was clipped by 6 bases and J by 3 bases, with 14 bases between them. The CDR3 is 13 amino acids. From germline, CDR1 is DFQATT and CDR2 SNEGSKA (reference sequence).

The chain combines TRBV11-2 with TRBJ2-2; no clear D gene. CDR3 length: 15 residues. The ends were cut back, 0 bases at V and 4 bases at J, with 9 bases in the middle. CDR1 and CDR2 from the germline V gene are SGHAT and FQNNGV. The CDR3 here is CASSLEGIGTGELFF. DNA for the CDR3: TGTGCCAGCAGCTTAGAAGGGATCGGCACCGGGGAGCTGTTTTTT. The complete variable domain, with remaining parts taken from reference TRBV11-2 and TRBJ2-2, reads EAGVAQSPRYKIIEKRQSVAFWCNPISGHATLYWYQQILGQGPKLLIQFQNNGVVDDSQLPKDRFSAERLKGVDSTLKIQPAKLEDSAVYLCASSLEGIGTGELFFGEGSRLTVL.

There are a few counts of this clonotype. The chain is built from TRBV12-3 or TRBV12-4 and TRBJ1-1; D gene unclear. Trimming removed 3 bases at V and 0 bases at J, with 14 bases between. The CDR3 contains 16 residues. The CDR3 region has the DNA TGTGCCAGCAGTTTCGGGCAGAGCTTACTGAACACTGAAGCTTTCTTT. Amino acids: CASSFGQSLLNTEAFF.

A few counts support this clonotype. The rearrangement uses TRBV20-1 and TRBJ2-3, with 12 bases lining up with TRBD2. Germline V lookup: CDR1 DFQATT, CDR2 SNEGSKA (reference sequence). V gave up 1 base and J gave up 5 bases; unmatched junction bases: 4. CDR3 length: 15 amino acids. The CDR3 protein is CSARGASGGVDTQYF. CDR3 DNA: TGCAGTGCTAGAGGGGCTAGCGGGGGGGTAGATACGCAGTATTTT.

This clonotype showed up many times. The chain carries TRBV6-1 and TRBJ2-5; no reliable D call. The V gene's germline CDR1 is MNHNS and CDR2 SASEGT. Between the trimmed V and J ends, which lost 9 bases and 4 bases, there was a span of 15 bases. CDR3 length: 13 residues. The CDR3 sequence: CASTRVLGETQYF. CDR3 DNA sequence: TGTGCCAGTACCCGTGTTCTGGGAGAGACCCAGTACTTC.

The chain has TRBV24-1 and TRBJ2-2; TRBD2 agrees at 8 bases. The CDR3 has 16 residues. Germline-derived CDR1 and CDR2 are KGHDR and SFDVKD. The V segment lost 3 bases and the J segment 5 bases; nucleotides outside the gene matches: 7. This CDR3 reads CATSDPAGGRTGELFF. CDR3 DNA sequence: TGTGCCACCAGTGATCCGGCGGGGGGTAGAACCGGGGAGCTGTTTTTT.

This clonotype was picked up many times. This chain links TRBV7-9 with TRBJ2-3; no reliable D call. CDR3 size: 13 residues. In germline, CDR1 is SEHNR, CDR2 FQNEAQ (reference sequence). Trimming stripped 2 bases from V and 2 bases from J, with 5 bases between. CDR3 bases: TGTGCCAGCAGCTTAAGCATCACAGATACGCAGTATTTT. This sequence encodes CASSLSITDTQYF.